This TCR beta chain was sequenced for a study of metastatic and nonmetastatic thyroid tumors. About the research overall: Repertoires from malignant and benign thyroid patients were compared across blood and tumor or nodule tissue.

Germline V gene sequence: CDR1 SGHTA, CDR2 FQGTGA. The CDR3 contains 14 residues. Germline trimming cut 0 bases from V and 7 bases from J; bases unmatched to any gene: 6. Overall study findings and caveats: It was reportedly found that TCR beta diversity was significantly higher in malignant thyroid tumors than in benign nodules, a difference seen in both blood and tumor samples.

Thyroid surgery had not been preceded by any treatment in any patient. Original data processing: The study took CDR3 differences across clinicopathological groups and made a distant-metastasis classifier for papillary thyroid cancer from them. TCRdb re-analyzed the PCR reads through MiXCR. The V and J calls, along with clone size, are taken from TCRdb and not from the paper's own processing. Here the sample spans 22,000 or so clones, 35% to 45% being singletons. This clone was recorded many times. Its target is not known. The sequencing input was blood. The origin of this receptor is a male donor with papillary thyroid cancer or a benign thyroid nodule (not recorded which). Some clones in this sample may be carry-over from other donors' samples. The chain is built from TRBV7-3 and TRBJ2-7; 7 bases align to TRBD2. CDR3 residues: CASSLTGGAGEQYF. The CDR3, as DNA: TGTGCCAGCAGCTTAACGGGAGGGGCCGGGGAGCAGTACTTC.